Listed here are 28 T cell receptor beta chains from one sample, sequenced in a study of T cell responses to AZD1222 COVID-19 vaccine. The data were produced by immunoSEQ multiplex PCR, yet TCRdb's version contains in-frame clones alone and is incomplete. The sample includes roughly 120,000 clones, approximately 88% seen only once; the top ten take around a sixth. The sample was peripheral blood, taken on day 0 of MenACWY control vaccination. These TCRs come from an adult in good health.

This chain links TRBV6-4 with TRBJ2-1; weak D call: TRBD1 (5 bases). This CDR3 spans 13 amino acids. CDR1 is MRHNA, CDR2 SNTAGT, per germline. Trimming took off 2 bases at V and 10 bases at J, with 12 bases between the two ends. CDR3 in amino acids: CASSDADSGEQFF. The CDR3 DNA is TGTGCCAGCAGTGACGCCGACAGTGGCGAGCAGTTCTTC.

In DNA, the CDR3 is TGTGCCAGCGGACAGGGAAACAATTCACCCCTCCACTTT. Its translation: CASGQGNNSPLHF. This chain joins TRBV19 and TRBJ1-6, with 8 bases aligning to TRBD1. The CDR3 extends over 13 amino acids. With 9 bases clipped from V and 7 bases from J, the junction kept 5 bases outside the gene matches. Germline-derived CDR1 and CDR2 are LNHDA and SQIVND (reference sequence). Based on the CDR3 plus reference TRBV19 and TRBJ1-6, the full variable domain is DGGITQSPKYLFRKEGQNVTLSCEQNLNHDAMYWYRQDPGQGLRLIYYSQIVNDFQKGDIAEGYSVSREKKESFPLTVTSAQKNPTAFYLCASGQGNNSPLHFGNGTRLTVT.

This CDR3 reads CATSPPLAGGYNEQFF. In DNA, the CDR3 is TGTGCCACCAGTCCCCCGCTAGCGGGGGGCTACAATGAGCAGTTCTTC. This chain links TRBV24-1 with TRBJ2-1, with 11 positions matching TRBD2. The germline gives CDR1 KGHDR, CDR2 SFDVKD. The V segment lost 6 bases and the J segment 3 bases; nucleotides outside the gene matches: 6. The CDR3 totals 16 residues.

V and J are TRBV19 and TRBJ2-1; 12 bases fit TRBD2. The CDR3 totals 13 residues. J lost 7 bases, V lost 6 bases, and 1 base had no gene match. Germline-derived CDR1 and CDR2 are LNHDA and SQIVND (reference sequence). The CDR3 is CASRGTSGNEQFF. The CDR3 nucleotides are TGTGCCAGTAGGGGGACTAGCGGGAATGAGCAGTTCTTC. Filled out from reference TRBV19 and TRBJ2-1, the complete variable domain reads DGGITQSPKYLFRKEGQNVTLSCEQNLNHDAMYWYRQDPGQGLRLIYYSQIVNDFQKGDIAEGYSVSREKKESFPLTVTSAQKNPTAFYLCASRGTSGNEQFFGPGTRLTVL.

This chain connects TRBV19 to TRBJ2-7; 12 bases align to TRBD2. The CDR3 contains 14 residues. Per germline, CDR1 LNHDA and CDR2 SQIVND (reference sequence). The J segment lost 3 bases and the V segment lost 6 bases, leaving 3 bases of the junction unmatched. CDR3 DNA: TGTGCCAGTAGAAGGACTAGCGGGGACTACGAGCAGTACTTC. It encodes CASRRTSGDYEQYF.

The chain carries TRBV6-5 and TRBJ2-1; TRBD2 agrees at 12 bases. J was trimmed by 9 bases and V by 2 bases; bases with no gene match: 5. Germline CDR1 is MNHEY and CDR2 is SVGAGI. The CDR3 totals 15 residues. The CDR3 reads CASSYTLAGGVEQFF. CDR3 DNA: TGTGCCAGCAGTTACACGCTAGCGGGGGGGGTTGAGCAGTTCTTC.

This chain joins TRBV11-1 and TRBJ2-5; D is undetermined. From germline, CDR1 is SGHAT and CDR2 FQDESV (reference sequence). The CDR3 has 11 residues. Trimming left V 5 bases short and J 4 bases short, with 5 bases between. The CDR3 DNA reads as TGTGCCAGCAGCCAGAGAGAGACCCAGTACTTC. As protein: CASSQRETQYF.

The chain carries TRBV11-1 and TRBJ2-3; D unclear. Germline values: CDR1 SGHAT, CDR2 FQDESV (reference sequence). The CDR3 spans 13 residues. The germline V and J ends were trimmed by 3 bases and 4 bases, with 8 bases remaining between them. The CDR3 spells CASSFLNSDTQYF. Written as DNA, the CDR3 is TGTGCCAGCAGCTTTCTAAATTCAGATACGCAGTATTTT.

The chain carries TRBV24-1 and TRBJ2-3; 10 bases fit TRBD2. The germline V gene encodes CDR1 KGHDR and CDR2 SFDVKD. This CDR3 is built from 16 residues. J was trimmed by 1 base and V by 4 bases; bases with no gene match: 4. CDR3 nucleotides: TGTGCCACCAGTGACCCCGGGACTAGCGGCACAGATACGCAGTATTTT. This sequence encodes CATSDPGTSGTDTQYF.

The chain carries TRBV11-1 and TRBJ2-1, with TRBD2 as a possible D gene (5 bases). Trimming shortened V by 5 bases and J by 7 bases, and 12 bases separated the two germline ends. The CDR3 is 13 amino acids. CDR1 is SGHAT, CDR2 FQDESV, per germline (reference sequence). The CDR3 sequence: CASSITTGNEQFF. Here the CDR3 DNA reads TGTGCCAGCAGCATAACAACGGGGAATGAGCAGTTCTTC.

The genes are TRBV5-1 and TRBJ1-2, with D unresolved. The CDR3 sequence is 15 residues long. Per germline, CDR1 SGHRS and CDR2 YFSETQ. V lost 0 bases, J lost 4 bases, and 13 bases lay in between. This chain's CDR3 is CASSLDGTSTYGYTF. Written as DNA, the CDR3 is TGCGCCAGCAGCTTGGATGGCACCTCTACCTATGGCTACACCTTC. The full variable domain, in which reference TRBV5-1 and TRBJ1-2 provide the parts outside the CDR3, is KAGVTQTPRYLIKTRGQQVTLSCSPISGHRSVSWYQQTPGQGLQFLFEYFSETQRNKGNFPGRFSGRQFSNSRSEMNVSTLELGDSALYLCASSLDGTSTYGYTFGSGTRLTVV.

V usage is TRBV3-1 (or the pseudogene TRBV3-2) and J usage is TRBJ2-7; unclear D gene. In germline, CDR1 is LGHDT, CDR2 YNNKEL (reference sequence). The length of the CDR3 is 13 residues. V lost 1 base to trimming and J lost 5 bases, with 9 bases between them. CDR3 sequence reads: CASSQGLSHEQYF. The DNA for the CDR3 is TGTGCCAGCAGCCAAGGTCTTTCCCACGAGCAGTACTTC.

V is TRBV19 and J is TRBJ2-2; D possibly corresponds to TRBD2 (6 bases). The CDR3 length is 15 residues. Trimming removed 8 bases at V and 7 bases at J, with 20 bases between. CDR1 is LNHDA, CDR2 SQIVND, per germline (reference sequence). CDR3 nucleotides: TGTGCCAGTTCCAACGGGGGAGGAGGTTTCGGGGAGCTGTTTTTT. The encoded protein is CASSNGGGGFGELFF. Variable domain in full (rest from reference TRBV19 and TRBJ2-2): DGGITQSPKYLFRKEGQNVTLSCEQNLNHDAMYWYRQDPGQGLRLIYYSQIVNDFQKGDIAEGYSVSREKKESFPLTVTSAQKNPTAFYLCASSNGGGGFGELFFGEGSRLTVL.

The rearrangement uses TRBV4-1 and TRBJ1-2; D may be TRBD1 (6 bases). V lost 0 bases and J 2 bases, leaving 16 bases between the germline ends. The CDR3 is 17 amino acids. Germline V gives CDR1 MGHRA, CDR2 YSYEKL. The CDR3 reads CASSQDTVGRGNYGYTF. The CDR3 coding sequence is TGCGCCAGCAGCCAAGATACGGTGGGCAGGGGAAACTATGGCTACACCTTC.

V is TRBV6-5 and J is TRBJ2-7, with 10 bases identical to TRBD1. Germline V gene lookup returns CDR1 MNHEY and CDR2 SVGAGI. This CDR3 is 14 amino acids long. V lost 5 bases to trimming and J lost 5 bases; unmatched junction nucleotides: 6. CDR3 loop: CASSTGTGVHEQYF. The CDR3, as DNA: TGTGCCAGCAGTACCGGGACAGGGGTTCACGAGCAGTACTTC.

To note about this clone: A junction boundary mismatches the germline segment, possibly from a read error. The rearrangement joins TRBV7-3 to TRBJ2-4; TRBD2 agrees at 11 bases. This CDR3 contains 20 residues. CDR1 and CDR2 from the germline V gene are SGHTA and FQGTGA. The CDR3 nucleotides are TGTGCCAGCAGCTTAACCCCCCTGGTGACTAGCGGGACCTCCAATAACATTCAGTACTTC. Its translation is CASSLTPLVTSGTSNNIQYF.

For the CDR3, the DNA is TGTGCCAGCAGGGAGAGCACTAGCGGTGAGGGGGAGCTGTTTTTT. Translated: CASRESTSGEGELFF. The chain couples TRBV2 to TRBJ2-2; 8 positions match TRBD2. With 6 bases clipped from V and 8 bases from J, the junction kept 11 bases outside the gene matches. Germline V gene data show CDR1 as SNHLY and CDR2 as FYNNEI. The CDR3 totals 15 residues.

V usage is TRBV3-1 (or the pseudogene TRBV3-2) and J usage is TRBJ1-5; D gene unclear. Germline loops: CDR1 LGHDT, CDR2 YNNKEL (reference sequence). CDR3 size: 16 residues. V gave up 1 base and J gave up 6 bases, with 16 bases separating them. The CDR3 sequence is CASSQGNPNLGQPQHF. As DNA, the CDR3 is TGTGCCAGCAGCCAAGGGAACCCGAACTTAGGTCAGCCCCAGCATTTT.

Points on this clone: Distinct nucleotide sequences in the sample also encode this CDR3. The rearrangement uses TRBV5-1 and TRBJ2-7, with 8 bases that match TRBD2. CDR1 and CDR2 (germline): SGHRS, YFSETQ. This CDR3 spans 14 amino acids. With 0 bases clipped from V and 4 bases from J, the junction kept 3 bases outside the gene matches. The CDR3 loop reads CASSLAGGDYEQYF. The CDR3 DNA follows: TGCGCCAGCAGCTTGGCCGGGGGGGATTACGAGCAGTACTTC.

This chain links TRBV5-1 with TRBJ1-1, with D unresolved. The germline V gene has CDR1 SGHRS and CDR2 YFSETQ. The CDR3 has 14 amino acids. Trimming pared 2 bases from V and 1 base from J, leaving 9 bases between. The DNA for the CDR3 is TGCGCCAGCAGCTTTGGTAACAGGAACACTGAAGCTTTCTTT. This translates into CASSFGNRNTEAFF.

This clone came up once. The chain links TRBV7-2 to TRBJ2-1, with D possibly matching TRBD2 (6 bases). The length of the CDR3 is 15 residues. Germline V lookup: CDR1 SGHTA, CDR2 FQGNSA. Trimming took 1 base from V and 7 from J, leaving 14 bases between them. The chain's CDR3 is CASSLVSGGANEQFF. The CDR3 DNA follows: TGTGCCAGCAGCTTAGTTTCCGGGGGAGCGAATGAGCAGTTCTTC.

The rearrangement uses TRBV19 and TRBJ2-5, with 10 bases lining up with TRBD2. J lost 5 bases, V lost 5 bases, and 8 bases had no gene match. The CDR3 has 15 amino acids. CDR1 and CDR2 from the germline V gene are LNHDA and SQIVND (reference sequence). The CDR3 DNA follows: TGTGCCAGTAGTTCGGCTAGCGGGAGCTGGGAGACCCAGTACTTC. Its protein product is CASSSASGSWETQYF.

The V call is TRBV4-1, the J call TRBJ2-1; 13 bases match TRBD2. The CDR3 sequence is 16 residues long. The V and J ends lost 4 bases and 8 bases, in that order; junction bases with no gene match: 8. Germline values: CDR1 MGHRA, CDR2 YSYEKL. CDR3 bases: TGCGCCAGCAGCCCCATTTTACTAGCGGGAGGGGATGAGCAGTTCTTC. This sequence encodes CASSPILLAGGDEQFF.

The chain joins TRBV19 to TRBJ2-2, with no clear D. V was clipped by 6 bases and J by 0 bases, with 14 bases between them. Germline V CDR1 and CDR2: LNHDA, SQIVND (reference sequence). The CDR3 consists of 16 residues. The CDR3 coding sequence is TGTGCCAGTAGGGCCCTCGGCGGTACGAACACCGGGGAGCTGTTTTTT. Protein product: CASRALGGTNTGELFF.

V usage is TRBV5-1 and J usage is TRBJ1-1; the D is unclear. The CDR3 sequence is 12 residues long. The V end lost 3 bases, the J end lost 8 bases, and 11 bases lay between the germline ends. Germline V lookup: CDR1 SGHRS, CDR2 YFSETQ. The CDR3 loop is CASSSDLQEAFF. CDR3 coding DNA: TGCGCCAGCAGCTCAGATTTACAGGAAGCTTTCTTT.

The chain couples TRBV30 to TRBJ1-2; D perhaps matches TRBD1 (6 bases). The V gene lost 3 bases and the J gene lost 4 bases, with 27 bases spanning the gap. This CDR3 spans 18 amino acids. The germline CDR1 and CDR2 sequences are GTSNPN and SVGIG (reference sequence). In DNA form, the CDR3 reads TGTGCCTGGAGGGACCGAAGGGGGATGACCCTGGGGATCTATGGCTACACCTTC. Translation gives CAWRDRRGMTLGIYGYTF.

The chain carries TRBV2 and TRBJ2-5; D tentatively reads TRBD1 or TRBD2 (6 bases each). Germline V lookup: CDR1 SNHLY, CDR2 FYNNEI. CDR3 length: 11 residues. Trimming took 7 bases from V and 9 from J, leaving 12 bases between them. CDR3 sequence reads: CASTGGGAQYF. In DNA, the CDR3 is TGTGCCAGCACCGGAGGGGGAGCCCAGTACTTC.

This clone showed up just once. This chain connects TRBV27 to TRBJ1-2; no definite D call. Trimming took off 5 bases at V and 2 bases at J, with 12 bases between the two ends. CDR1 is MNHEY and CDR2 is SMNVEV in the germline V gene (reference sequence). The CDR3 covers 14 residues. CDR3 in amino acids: CASSPLSSNYGYTF. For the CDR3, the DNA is TGTGCCAGCAGTCCCTTGTCTTCCAACTATGGCTACACCTTC.